This T cell receptor (beta chain) originates from a study of OX40 agonist ivuxolimab in advanced cancers. Regarding the study in general: Ivuxolimab was an agonistic, fully human IgG2 monoclonal antibody directed against OX40 (CD134), a costimulatory receptor. Intravenous ivuxolimab was administered to patients every 2 weeks at six dose levels: 0.01, 0.1, 0.3, 1.5, 3 and 10 mg/kg. Among the roughly 50 dose-escalation patients, 19 had hepatocellular carcinoma, approximately 15 melanoma, 9 renal cell carcinoma and 9 head and neck cancer. A male proportion of nearly 85% and a mean age of approximately 61 years, ranging from roughly 23 to 85, were recorded for the dose-escalation cohort. Patients were allowed to have had prior anti-PD-1, anti-PD-L1 or anti-CTLA-4 therapy, and around two fifths of the dose-escalation patients had been treated with checkpoint inhibitors. Partial responses occurred in three dose-escalation patients: two with cutaneous melanoma and one with hepatocellular carcinoma. Peripheral TCRbeta sequencing aimed to test whether ivuxolimab altered TCR sequence diversity and caused clonal T-cell expansion. The paper describes the monotherapy dose-escalation part (N of about 54 patients) of the phase I trial of ivuxolimab. The study at large found these results: On average, CD8+ T cells showed more expanded clones than CD4+ T cells after ivuxolimab. Partial responders in the 0.1-3.0 mg/kg groups had among the lowest normalized peripheral clonal expansion, especially among CD8+ T cells. Low levels of normalized T-cell clonal expansion were also seen in some patients who did not respond. At doses from 0.1 to 3.0 mg/kg, clonal expansion was seen in both CD4+ and CD8+ blood T cells between baseline and week 6. Which antigens the clonally expanded peripheral T cells were specific for was not determined.

Genomic DNA was isolated from the sorted cells so that the TCRbeta CDR3 region could be sequenced. The immunoSEQ Assay was used to sequence the TCRbeta CDR3 regions. TCRdb re-hosts the immuneACCESS table, in-frame sequences only. Its copies lack some clones; in the studies checked, an unresolved V gene accounts for under half of them, and the cause for the rest is not known. The sample table holds some 70,000 clones, of which around nine tenths were seen once. Of the sample, over 2% falls within the top ten clones. The germline V gene gives CDR1 as MNHEY and CDR2 as SVGAGI. V lost 2 bases and J lost 2 bases, and the count of bases not matched to a germline gene is 7. The CDR3 has 16 amino acids, counting the end cysteine and phenylalanine. Of all the DNA, just the CDR3 is kept, 48 bases in frame from base 1. Patients with autoimmune disease history or receiving systemic immunosuppression were excluded from the trial. In every dose cohort, peripheral blood was drawn for TCR sequencing at baseline, cycle 4 day 1, and cycle 7 day 1. Samples were obtained from an open-label, multicenter, first-in-human phase I dose-escalation trial of ivuxolimab. Adults with locally advanced or metastatic head and neck squamous cell, hepatocellular, melanoma or renal cell carcinoma were enrolled in the trial. CD4+ and CD8+ T cells were sorted separately from peripheral blood before TCR sequencing.

Of note for this clone: Its antigen remains undetermined. No clone much larger than this one lies a single base away; base qualities are absent.

The chain joins TRBV6-5 to TRBJ2-3; the junction holds 7 bases that match TRBD1. The starting material was CD4+ or CD8+ T cells sorted from blood, obtained in a trial of the OX40 agonist ivuxolimab. The receptor was derived from an adult with an advanced solid tumor such as melanoma, head and neck, liver or kidney cancer. The CDR3 reads as follows: CASSYAGTADTDTQYF. The sequence in DNA is TGTGCCAGCAGTTACGCCGGGACAGCGGACACAGATACGCAGTATTTT.